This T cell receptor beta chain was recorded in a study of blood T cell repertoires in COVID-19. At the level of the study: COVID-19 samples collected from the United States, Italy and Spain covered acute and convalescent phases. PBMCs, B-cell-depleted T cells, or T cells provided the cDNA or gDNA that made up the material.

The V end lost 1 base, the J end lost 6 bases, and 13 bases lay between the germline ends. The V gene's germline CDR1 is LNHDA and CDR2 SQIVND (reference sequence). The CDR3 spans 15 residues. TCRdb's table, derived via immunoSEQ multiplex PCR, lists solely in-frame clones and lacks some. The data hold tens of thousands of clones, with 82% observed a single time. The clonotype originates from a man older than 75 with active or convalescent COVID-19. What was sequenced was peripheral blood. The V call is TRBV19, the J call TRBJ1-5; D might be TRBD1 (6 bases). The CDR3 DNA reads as TGTGCCAGTAGTATAGTGAACAGGGCTGCTCAGCCCCAGCATTTT. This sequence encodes CASSIVNRAAQPQHF.